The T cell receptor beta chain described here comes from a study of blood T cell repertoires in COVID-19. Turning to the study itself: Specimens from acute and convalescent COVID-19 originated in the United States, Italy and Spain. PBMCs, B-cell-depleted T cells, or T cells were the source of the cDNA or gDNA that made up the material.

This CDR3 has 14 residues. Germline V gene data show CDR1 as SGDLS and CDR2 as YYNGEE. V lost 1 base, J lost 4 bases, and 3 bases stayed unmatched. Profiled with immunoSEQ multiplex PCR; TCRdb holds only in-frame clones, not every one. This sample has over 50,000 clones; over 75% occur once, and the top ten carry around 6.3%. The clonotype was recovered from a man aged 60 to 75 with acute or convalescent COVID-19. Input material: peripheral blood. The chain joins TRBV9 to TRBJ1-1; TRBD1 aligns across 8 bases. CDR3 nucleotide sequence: TGTGCCAGCAGCGTAAAGGACAGGGTCACTGAAGCTTTCTTT. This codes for CASSVKDRVTEAFF.